Listed below are T cell receptor beta chains from one sample, sequenced in a study of metastatic and nonmetastatic thyroid tumors. Through MiXCR, TCRdb re-clonotyped the PCR reads. The profile shows 27,000 or so clones, roughly 17% of them singletons. Sequences were obtained from blood. These receptors were obtained from a male donor with papillary thyroid cancer or a benign thyroid nodule (not recorded which). Some clones in this sample may be carry-over from other donors' samples. CDR3s include the opening cysteine and the closing phenylalanine or tryptophan. The D gene is left open where the match is weak. Clone size appears in some rows only: once, few, many, or a class for an expanded clone.

D gene	J gene	clone size	V gene	CDR3 DNA	CDR3 protein
TRBD2	TRBJ2-7	medium-sized	TRBV25-1	TGTGCCAGCAGTGGCGGGAGCGGGCTGGAGCAGTACTTC	CASSGGSGLEQYF
TRBD1	TRBJ1-1	medium-sized	TRBV2	TGTGCCAGCAGTGGCAGGGGGGCCATGAACACTGAAGCTTTCTTT	CASSGRGAMNTEAFF
TRBD1	TRBJ2-2	many	TRBV10-3	TGTGCCATCAGCGCGGGACAGGGGAACGGGGAGCTGTTTTTT	CAISAGQGNGELFF
-	TRBJ2-2	once	TRBV5-1	TGCGCCAGCAGCTTGGCCACGGGGCGGGGCACCGGGGAGCTGTTTTTT	CASSLATGRGTGELFF
-	TRBJ2-7	many	TRBV29-1	TGCAGCGTTTGGACTGGGAGCTCCTACGAGCAGTACTTC	CSVWTGSSYEQYF
TRBD1	TRBJ2-7	few	TRBV11-3	TGTGCCAGCAGCTTAGGAGGTGTAGGGACAGGCAAGAAAGAAGCCTACGAGCAGTGCTTC	CASSLGGVGTGKKEAYEQCF
TRBD1	TRBJ2-1	-	TRBV28	TGTGCCAGCAGAACCACCGGGACAGGGATTAATGAGCAGTTCTTC	CASRTTGTGINEQFF
-	TRBJ1-1	medium-sized	TRBV6-2/TRBV6-3	TGTGCCAGCAGCACGGTAGTCGCTGAAGCTTTCTTT	CASSTVVAEAFF
TRBD1	TRBJ2-3	many	TRBV5-1	TGCGCCAGCAGCCGGGACAGGGGGACAGATACGCAGTATTTT	CASSRDRGTDTQYF
TRBD1	TRBJ2-1	-	TRBV20-1	TGCAGTGCCGAGGACAGGATGGGTGCCAATGAGCAGTTCTTC	CSAEDRMGANEQFF
TRBD2	TRBJ2-1	-	TRBV11-2	TGTGCCAGCAGCGCACCGGGACTAGCGGGATCCGGGGAGCAGTTCTTC	CASSAPGLAGSGEQFF
TRBD2	TRBJ2-7	-	TRBV11-2	TGTGCCAGCAGCCATAGGGGGCTAGCGGGAGGGTACGAGCAGTACTTC	CASSHRGLAGGYEQYF
-	TRBJ2-3	many	TRBV5-1	TGCGCCAGCGGGTACACTGGCACAGATACGCAGTATTTT	CASGYTGTDTQYF
-	TRBJ1-1	medium-sized	TRBV4-1	TGCGCCAGCAGCATAAAACGGACGTCTAGCGCTGAAGCTTTCTTT	CASSIKRTSSAEAFF
-	TRBJ2-3	many	TRBV6-7	TGTGCCAGCAGGCCTCGTGGGGCAGATACGCAGTATTTT	CASRPRGADTQYF
TRBD1	TRBJ2-5	many	TRBV10-1	TGCGCCAGCAGCCGTCGACAGGGATTTGGAGAGACCCAGTACTTC	CASSRRQGFGETQYF
TRBD2	TRBJ2-1	many	TRBV20-1	TGCAGTGCTAGAGATTCTAGCGGGAGGGCTTGGGATGAGCAGTTCTTC	CSARDSSGRAWDEQFF
-	TRBJ2-7	-	TRBV20-1	TGCAGTGCTATATATTTGGCCAGGGGAACCTACGAGCAGTACTTC	CSAIYLARGTYEQYF
TRBD1	TRBJ2-7	many	TRBV6-1	TGTGCCAGCAGTGTGACCGGGACAGGGGCCTACGAGCAGTACTTC	CASSVTGTGAYEQYF
TRBD2	TRBJ2-7	many	TRBV14	TGTGCCAGCAGCCAAGATAGCCGGGAGGGCTACGAGCAGTACTTC	CASSQDSREGYEQYF
TRBD2	TRBJ2-3	many	TRBV5-6	TGTGCCAGCATCTCCGGGGGGGATCTTGCAGATACGCAGTATTTT	CASISGGDLADTQYF
TRBD2	TRBJ2-7	large	TRBV27	TGTGCCAGCAGTTCTAGCGGGGTTGACTACGAGCAGTACTTC	CASSSSGVDYEQYF
-	TRBJ2-5	-	TRBV7-9	TGTGCCAGCAGCTTTAACAACGGGACGGAACAAGAGACCCAGTACTTC	CASSFNNGTEQETQYF
-	TRBJ1-5	many	TRBV28	TGTGCCAGCGGAGGCCGAAGGGGCAATCAGCCCCAGCATTTT	CASGGRRGNQPQHF
-	TRBJ2-7	medium-sized	TRBV27	TGTGCCAGCAGCCAAAATACCTACGAGCAGTACTTC	CASSQNTYEQYF
TRBD1	TRBJ1-1	many	TRBV5-4	TGTGCCAGCACCTTCTCAGGGGGCACTGAAGCTTTCTTT	CASTFSGGTEAFF
TRBD2	TRBJ2-1	-	TRBV5-4	TGTGCCAGCAGCTTTGCGTCGGCGGGAGGGCCTGCCTACAATGAGCAGTTCTTC	CASSFASAGGPAYNEQFF
-	TRBJ2-5	many	TRBV5-4	TGTGCCAGCAGCCCGCTAATACAGAGAGAAGAGACCCAGTACTTC	CASSPLIQREETQYF
TRBD2	TRBJ2-1	many	TRBV5-1	TGCGCCAGCGGGATGTCTAGCGGGGGGGTTTCCTACAATGAGCAGTTCTTC	CASGMSSGGVSYNEQFF